The following is a T cell receptor beta chain sequence with its context. What it binds is unknown. The entry originates in a study of cytomegalovirus exposure and HLA in healthy donors. Study as a whole: The roughly 120 million unique TCR beta sequences, from about 170 million T cells, were found by an earlier analysis. The study, taken as a whole, reports: Despite most TCR sequences being rare, some public TCRs occurred in many donors. The majority of CMV-associated TCR beta chains were reported as apparently HLA-restricted in a later analysis.

This CDR3 is 13 amino acids long. The donors, nominally healthy at sampling, likely had unrecorded immune exposures. The PCR employed 60 Vbeta primers together with 13 Jbeta primers. The protocol was immunoSEQ multiplex PCR, while the TCRdb copy is restricted to in-frame clones and leaves out a portion. The sample shows roughly 150,000 clones, about 75% of them seen only once. Sequencing was performed on PBMCs. This rearrangement joins TRBV21-1 to TRBJ2-1; the table's D call of TRBD1 was not tested on the DNA. TRBV21-1 is flagged as a pseudogene. This receptor was identified in a man between 25 and 39 years old in good health and CMV-seronegative. In DNA form, the CDR3 reads TGTGCCAGCAGCGGGGACAGGGCCGATGAGCAGTTCTTC. It is translated as CASSGDRADEQFF.